This T cell receptor beta chain emerged from a study of technical replicates of blood from several donors. The assay was immunoSEQ multiplex PCR, and TCRdb's table has in-frame clones only and misses some. Seen here are 75,000 to 100,000 clones, just under 95% observed once, and the top ten hold roughly 0.22%. CDR1 is SEHNR and CDR2 is FQNEAQ in the germline V gene (reference sequence). V lost 6 bases and J 2 bases, leaving 25 bases between the germline ends. CDR3 length: 18 residues. The chain couples TRBV7-9 to TRBJ2-5; D is perhaps TRBD2 (6 bases). The sequenced sample consisted of T cells isolated from PBMCs. The TCR comes from a human donor in good health. CDR3 nucleotides: TGTGCCAGCAGGTTCCTACACCGGGAGTTAGATAGACAAGAGACCCAGTACTTC. It yields the protein CASRFLHRELDRQETQYF.